This TCR beta chain was captured by sequencing in a study of T cells expressing NK-cell markers. Study context: It was sorted CD3+CD56-NKG2C+, CD3+CD56+NKG2C- and CD3+CD56+NKG2C+ T cells that provided the TCR beta repertoires. One of eight sequenced donors was HCMV-seronegative; the other seven were seropositive.

Germline CDR1 reads MNHEY; CDR2 reads SVGEGT. CDR3 size: 13 residues. TCRdb reanalyzed the 5' RACE reads and collapses them to one entry per CDR3 protein, without DNA. The sample totals about 260,000 distinct CDR3 sequences. V is TRBV6-2 or TRBV6-3 and J is TRBJ2-7. This receptor was taken from a woman aged 18-70 years in good health. The specimen sequenced was blood T cells: a sorted CD56 or NKG2C T cell subset, CD4+ or CD8+ T cells, or bulk PBMC T cells (not recorded which). CDR3 in amino acids: CASSYSSAYEQYF.